This T cell receptor beta chain appears in the sequencing data of a study of CD8 T cells in ankylosing spondylitis. Libraries for TCR beta were made by quantitative 5'-RACE with molecular barcodes. Using its own MiXCR run on the 5' RACE reads, TCRdb lists one record per CDR3 protein. The table lists around 340,000 distinct CDR3 sequences, 20% of them singletons. Broader study findings: Reportedly, matched ankylosing spondylitis synovial fluid was significantly enriched for disease-linked clones.

Note on this clonotype: No antigen is known for it.

The sample was blood, either unsorted or a sorted T cell fraction (not recorded which). The receptor was derived from a male donor with ankylosing spondylitis or in good health (not recorded which).

CDR3 bases: TGCGCCAGCAGCCAACGTAGACAAGAGACCCAGTACTTC. This encodes CASSQRRQETQYF. The chain uses TRBV4-1 and TRBJ2-5, with unresolved D. This CDR3 region has 13 residues. In germline, CDR1 is MGHRA, CDR2 YSYEKL. The V end was cut by 2 bases, the J end by 2 bases, with 6 bases between.